The T cell receptor beta chain under discussion was sequenced for a study of blood T cells in healthy people across ages. Findings and limits, study-wide: Lack of knowledge of donor CMV status possibly confounded expanded clonotype changes. Whereas aged donors had fewer naive CD4+ cells, long-lived donors had more of them and higher diversity.

About this clonotype: Its antigen is undetermined.

The CDR3 runs to 16 residues. CDR1 LNHNV and CDR2 YYDKDF come from the germline V gene (reference sequence). A second about 7 to 12 cycle PCR used barcoded and J-beta primers. TCRdb processed the 5' RACE reads anew with MiXCR; each CDR3 protein has one entry. The sample carries 1.5 million to 2 million distinct CDR3 sequences, around half recorded once. The receptor's source is a middle-aged woman in good health. The V call is TRBV15, the J call TRBJ2-1; 14 bases are shared with TRBD2. The DNA end lines up better with TRBJ2-7; the J call may be wrong. The sample was blood. The CDR3 is CATSRRLAGGYNEQYF. The CDR3 coding sequence is TGTGCCACCAGCAGACGACTAGCGGGGGGGTACAATGAGCAGTACTTC.